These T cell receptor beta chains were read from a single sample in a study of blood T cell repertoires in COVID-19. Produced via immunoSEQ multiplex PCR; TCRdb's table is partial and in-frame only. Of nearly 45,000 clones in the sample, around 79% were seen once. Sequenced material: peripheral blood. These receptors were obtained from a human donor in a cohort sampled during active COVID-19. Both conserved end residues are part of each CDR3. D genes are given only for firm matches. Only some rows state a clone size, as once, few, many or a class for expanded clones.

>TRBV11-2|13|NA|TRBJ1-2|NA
CASSGVLGDGYTF
TGTGCCAGCTCCGGTGTCCTGGGCGATGGCTACACCTTC
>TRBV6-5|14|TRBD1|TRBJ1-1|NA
CASRRTGANTEAFF
TGTGCCAGCAGGCGGACAGGCGCGAACACTGAAGCTTTCTTT
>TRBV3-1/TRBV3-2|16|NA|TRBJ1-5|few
CASSQDSVGGNQPQHF
TGTGCCAGCAGCCAAGATAGTGTGGGGGGAAATCAGCCCCAGCATTTT
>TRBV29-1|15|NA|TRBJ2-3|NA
CSVEDQPRVPDTQYF
TGCAGCGTTGAAGATCAACCCAGGGTCCCAGATACGCAGTATTTT
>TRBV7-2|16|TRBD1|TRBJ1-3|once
CASSPPGQGFGNTIYF
TGTGCCAGCAGCCCCCCGGGACAGGGCTTCGGAAACACCATATATTTT
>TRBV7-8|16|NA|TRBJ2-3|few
CASSWGDGAVPDTQYF
TGTGCCAGCAGCTGGGGGGACGGTGCGGTCCCAGATACGCAGTATTTT
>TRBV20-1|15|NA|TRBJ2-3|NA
CSASGGTSYADTQYF
TGCAGTGCTAGTGGCGGGACGTCTTACGCAGATACGCAGTATTTT
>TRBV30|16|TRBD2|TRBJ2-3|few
CAWSVGLAGDTDTQYF
TGTGCCTGGAGTGTAGGCCTAGCGGGGGACACAGATACGCAGTATTTT
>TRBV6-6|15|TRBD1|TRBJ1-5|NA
CASSSTGGRNQPQHF
TGTGCCAGCTCATCAACAGGGGGAAGGAATCAGCCCCAGCATTTT
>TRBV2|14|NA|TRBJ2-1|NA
CAGAGASGDNEQFF
TGTGCCGGGGCGGGGGCTAGCGGAGACAATGAGCAGTTCTTC
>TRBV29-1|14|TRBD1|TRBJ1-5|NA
CSVRQGGSNQPQHF
TGCAGCGTCAGACAGGGGGGGAGCAATCAGCCCCAGCATTTT
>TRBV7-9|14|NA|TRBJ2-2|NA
CASSLGQNTGELFF
TGTGCCAGCAGCTTAGGGCAGAACACCGGGGAGCTGTTTTTT
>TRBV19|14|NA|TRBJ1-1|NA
CASSSQGGLTEAFF
TGTGCCAGTAGTAGTCAAGGAGGACTCACTGAAGCTTTCTTT
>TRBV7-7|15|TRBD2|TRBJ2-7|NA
CASSLDLAGDHEQYF
TGTGCTAGCAGCTTAGATCTGGCGGGAGACCACGAGCAGTACTTC
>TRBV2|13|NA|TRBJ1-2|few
CASSEEQGYGYTF
TGTGCCAGCAGTGAAGAACAGGGTTATGGCTACACCTTC
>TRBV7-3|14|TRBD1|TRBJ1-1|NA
CASSPGTVQGEAFF
TGTGCCAGCAGCCCCGGGACAGTTCAGGGTGAGGCTTTCTTT
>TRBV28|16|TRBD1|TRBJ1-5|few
CASSPHEGARYQPQHF
TGTGCCAGCAGTCCCCATGAGGGGGCTAGGTATCAGCCCCAGCATTTT
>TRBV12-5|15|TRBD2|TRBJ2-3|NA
CASGSGTSVTDTQYF
TGTGCTAGTGGTTCGGGGACTAGTGTGACAGATACGCAGTATTTT
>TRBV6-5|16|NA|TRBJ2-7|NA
CASSSLRGRGTYEQYF
TGTGCCAGCAGTTCCTTACGGGGGCGGGGGACCTACGAGCAGTACTTC
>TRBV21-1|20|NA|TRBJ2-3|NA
CASSKALQGSPPPSTDTQYF
TGTGCCAGCAGCAAAGCCCTTCAGGGTTCACCCCCCCCTAGCACAGATACGCAGTATTTT
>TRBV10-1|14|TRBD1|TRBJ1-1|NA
CASSDPGQGTEAFF
TGCGCCAGCAGCGATCCGGGACAGGGGACTGAAGCTTTCTTT
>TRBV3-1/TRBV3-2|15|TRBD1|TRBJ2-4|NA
CASSQGTGPKNIQYF
TGTGCCAGCAGCCAAGGGACAGGCCCTAAAAACATTCAGTACTTC
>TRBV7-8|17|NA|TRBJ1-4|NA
CASSFLPEGTTNEKLFF
TGTGCCAGCAGCTTCCTCCCAGAGGGCACAACTAATGAAAAACTGTTTTTT
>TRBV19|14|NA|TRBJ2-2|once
CASSIAGNTGELFF
TGTGCCAGTAGTATTGCAGGGAACACCGGGGAGCTGTTTTTT
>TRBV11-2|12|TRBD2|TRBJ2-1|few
CASSRTSVEQFF
TGTGCCAGCAGCAGAACTAGCGTTGAGCAGTTCTTC
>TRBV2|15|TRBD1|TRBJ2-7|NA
CASRDPGTGYYEQYF
TGTGCCAGCAGGGATCCCGGGACAGGGTACTACGAGCAGTACTTC
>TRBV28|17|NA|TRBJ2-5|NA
CASRSRADPKYQETQYF
TGTGCCAGCAGATCCAGGGCGGACCCCAAGTACCAAGAGACCCAGTACTTC
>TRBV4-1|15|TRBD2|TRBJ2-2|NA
CASSLSGRVTGELFF
TGCGCCAGCAGCCTTAGCGGGAGGGTTACCGGGGAGCTGTTTTTT
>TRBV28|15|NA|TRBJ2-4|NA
CATEESGLAKNIQYF
TGTGCCACCGAGGAAAGCGGACTAGCCAAAAACATTCAGTACTTC
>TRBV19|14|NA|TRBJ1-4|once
CASTIQTTNEKLFF
TGTGCCAGTACCATACAGACAACTAATGAAAAACTGTTTTTT
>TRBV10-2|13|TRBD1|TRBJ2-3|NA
CASSEGQAYTQYF
TGCGCCAGCAGTGAGGGACAGGCTTATACGCAGTATTTT
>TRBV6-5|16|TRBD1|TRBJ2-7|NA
CASSYSFPDRAGEQYF
TGTGCCAGCAGTTACTCATTCCCGGACAGGGCGGGCGAGCAGTACTTC
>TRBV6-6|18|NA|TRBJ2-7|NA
CASSPQRPDRVFVYEQYF
TGTGCCAGCAGTCCCCAACGACCGGACAGAGTGTTTGTCTACGAGCAGTACTTC
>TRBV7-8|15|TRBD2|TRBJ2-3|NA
CASSLSGSLPDTQYF
TGTGCCAGCAGCTTAAGCGGGAGCCTCCCAGATACGCAGTATTTT
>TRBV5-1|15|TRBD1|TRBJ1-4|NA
CASSARTGTNEKLFF
TGCGCCAGCAGCGCCCGGACAGGGACTAATGAAAAACTGTTTTTT
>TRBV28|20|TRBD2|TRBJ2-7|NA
CASSYISGRTSGRDSYEQYF
TGTGCCAGCAGTTATATTAGTGGACGGACTAGCGGGAGGGACTCCTACGAGCAGTACTTC
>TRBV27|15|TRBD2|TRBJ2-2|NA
CASTVSGTRPGELFF
TGTGCCAGCACCGTTAGCGGGACGAGACCCGGGGAGCTGTTTTTT
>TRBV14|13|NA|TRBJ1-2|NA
CASSQASNYGYTF
TGTGCCAGCAGCCAAGCGTCTAACTATGGCTACACCTTC
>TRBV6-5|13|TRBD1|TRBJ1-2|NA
CASSYQGGYGYTF
TGTGCCAGCAGTTACCAGGGGGGCTATGGCTACACCTTC
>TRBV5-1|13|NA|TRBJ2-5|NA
CASSQDRQETQYF
TGCGCCAGCAGCCAGGACAGACAAGAGACCCAGTACTTC
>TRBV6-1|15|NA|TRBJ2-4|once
CASSEAIRGKNIQYF
TGTGCCAGCAGTGAAGCGATCAGGGGAAAAAACATTCAGTACTTC
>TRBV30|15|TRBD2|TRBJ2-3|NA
CAWRSSGWGTDTQYF
TGTGCCTGGCGGTCTAGCGGGTGGGGCACAGATACGCAGTATTTT